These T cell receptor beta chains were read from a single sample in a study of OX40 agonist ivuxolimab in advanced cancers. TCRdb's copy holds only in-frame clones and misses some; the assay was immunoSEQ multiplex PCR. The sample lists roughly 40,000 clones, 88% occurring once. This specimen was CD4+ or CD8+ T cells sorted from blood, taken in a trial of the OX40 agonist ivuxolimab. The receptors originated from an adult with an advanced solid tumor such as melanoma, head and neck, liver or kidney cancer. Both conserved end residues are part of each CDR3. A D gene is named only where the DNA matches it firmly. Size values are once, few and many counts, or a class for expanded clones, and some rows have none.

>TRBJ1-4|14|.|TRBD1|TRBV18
TGTGCCAGCTCACCACAGACAGGGTATGAAAAACTGTTTTTT
CASSPQTGYEKLFF
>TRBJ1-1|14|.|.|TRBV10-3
TGTGCCATCAGTAAACAACTTGACAGAACTGAAGCTTTCTTT
CAISKQLDRTEAFF
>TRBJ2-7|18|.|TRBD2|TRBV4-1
TGCGCCAGCAGCCAAGAAGAAGGCTGGTCTAGCGGGAGTAACGAGCAGTACTTC
CASSQEEGWSSGSNEQYF
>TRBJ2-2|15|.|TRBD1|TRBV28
TGTGCCAGCAGCACAGGGGGCGTCGGCACCGGGGAGCTGTTTTTT
CASSTGGVGTGELFF
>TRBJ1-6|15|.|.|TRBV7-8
TGTGCCAGCAGCTTAGCGGTCCCCCCAGGTTCACCCCTCCACTTT
CASSLAVPPGSPLHF
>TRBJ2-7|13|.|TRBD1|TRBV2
TGTGCCAGCAGTATAGGGGGCTCATGGGAGCAGTACTTC
CASSIGGSWEQYF
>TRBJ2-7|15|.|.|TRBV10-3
TGTGCCACCTCCCATCCCCGGCGGGACCTCTACGAGCAGTACTTC
CATSHPRRDLYEQYF
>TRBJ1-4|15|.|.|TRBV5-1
TGCGCCAGCAGCCCCAGGGTGGCAACTAATGAAAAACTGTTTTTT
CASSPRVATNEKLFF
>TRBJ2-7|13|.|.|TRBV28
TGTGCCAGCAGTTCTTCACCGTACTACGAGCAGTACTTC
CASSSSPYYEQYF
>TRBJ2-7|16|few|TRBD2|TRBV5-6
TGTGCCAGCACCCAGATCGGGACTAGCGGGAATGCCGAGCAGTACTTC
CASTQIGTSGNAEQYF
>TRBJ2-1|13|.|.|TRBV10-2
TGCGCCAGCAGCGAGCCCTTGGCGGGTGAGCAGTTCTTC
CASSEPLAGEQFF
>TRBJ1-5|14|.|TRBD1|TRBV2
TGTGCCAGCAGTGGACAGGGGTTAAGACAGCCCCAGCATTTT
CASSGQGLRQPQHF